This T cell receptor (beta chain) was captured in a study of blood T cell repertoires in COVID-19. Study background: The United States, Italy and Spain were the sources of the acute and convalescent COVID-19 samples. T cells, B-cell-depleted T cells, or PBMCs supplied cDNA or gDNA.

V dropped 5 bases and J dropped 0 bases, with 13 bases sitting between them. CDR3 length equals 15 residues. CDR1 is SGHDN and CDR2 is FVKESK in the germline V gene. Authors' analysis steps: From reference gene primer amplification, estimates of nucleated cell counts were derived. Sequencing was performed with immunoSEQ multiplex PCR; in TCRdb, only in-frame clones are kept and a portion is missing. V and J calls and clone size are copied from that table; D and trimming were computed from the DNA. The data contain 130,000 or so clones, about 81% of them singletons. The TCR was taken from an elderly woman with acute or convalescent COVID-19. Material: peripheral blood. The rearrangement uses TRBV14 and TRBJ1-1; a possible D gene is TRBD1 (6 bases). The CDR3 loop is CASSFGQYLNTEAFF. The CDR3 region has the DNA TGTGCCAGCAGCTTCGGACAGTACTTGAACACTGAAGCTTTCTTT.